This T cell receptor beta chain was documented in a study of shared clonotypes between healthy human individuals. In the study overall: Contributing individuals were a couple of females and three males aged 18 to 49.

V was pared by 5 bases and J by 2 bases, with 5 bases of the junction left unmatched. The CDR3 totals 14 residues. Germline V lookup: CDR1 MDHEN, CDR2 SYDVKM. Study conclusions and caveats: Relative to clonotypes present in all four donors, those not shared had lower generation probabilities.

Per the original data handling: Filtering was not the same, since immunoSEQ gave junction-only sequences without quality scores. Method: immunoSEQ multiplex PCR; TCRdb's copy keeps in-frame clones and lacks some. V and J calls plus clone size are reproduced from that table; the DNA served to infer D and trimming. The sample lists about 2.2 million clones, about 93% occurring once. In the naive CD8 group, cells lacked CD45RO and were positively selected for CCR7, so terminally differentiated effector memory CD45RA+ cells were left out. On this clone: Antigen: not known.

The chain is built from TRBV28 and TRBJ1-1, with 7 nucleotides matching TRBD1. The receptor comes from a man aged 18-30 years in good health. Some clones in this sample may be carry-over from other donors' samples. The sequenced sample was naive CD8+ T cells from PBMCs. CDR3 sequence (DNA): TGTGCCAGCAGTCACCGGGACAGCAACACTGAAGCTTTCTTT. It translates to CASSHRDSNTEAFF.